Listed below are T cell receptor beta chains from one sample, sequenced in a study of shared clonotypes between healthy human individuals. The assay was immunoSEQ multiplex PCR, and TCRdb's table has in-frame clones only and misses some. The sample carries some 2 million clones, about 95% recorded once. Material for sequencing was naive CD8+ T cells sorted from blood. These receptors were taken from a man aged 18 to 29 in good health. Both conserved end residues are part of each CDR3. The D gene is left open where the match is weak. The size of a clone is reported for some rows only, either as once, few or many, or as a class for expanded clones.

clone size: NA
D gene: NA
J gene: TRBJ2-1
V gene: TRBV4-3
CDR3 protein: CASSQDIGYGHREELF
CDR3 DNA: TGCGCCAGCAGCCAAGATATCGGGTACGGACACCGGGAAGAACTCTTC

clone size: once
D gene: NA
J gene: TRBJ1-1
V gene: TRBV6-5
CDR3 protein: CASRAQGFTEAFF
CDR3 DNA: TGTGCCAGCAGAGCCCAGGGCTTCACTGAAGCTTTCTTT

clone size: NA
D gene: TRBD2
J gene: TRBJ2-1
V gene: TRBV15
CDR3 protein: CATSRAQGLAENNEQFF
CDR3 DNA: TGTGCCACCAGCAGAGCACAGGGACTAGCGGAGAACAATGAGCAGTTCTTC

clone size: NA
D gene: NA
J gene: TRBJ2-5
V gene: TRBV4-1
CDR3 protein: CASSPDLQETQYF
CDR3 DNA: TGCGCCAGCAGCCCCGACCTCCAAGAGACCCAGTACTTC

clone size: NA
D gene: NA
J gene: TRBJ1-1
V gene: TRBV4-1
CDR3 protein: CASSQARNTEAFF
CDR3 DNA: TGCGCCAGCAGCCAAGCCCGGAACACTGAAGCTTTCTTT

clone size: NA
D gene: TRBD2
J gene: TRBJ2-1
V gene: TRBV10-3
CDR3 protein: CAISDPGLAGGEGNEQFF
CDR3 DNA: TGTGCCATCAGTGACCCGGGACTAGCGGGCGGGGAGGGCAATGAGCAGTTCTTC

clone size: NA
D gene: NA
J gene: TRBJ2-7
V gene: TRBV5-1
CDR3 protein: CASSSDRNEQYF
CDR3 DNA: TGCGCCAGCAGCTCCGACCGTAACGAGCAGTACTTC

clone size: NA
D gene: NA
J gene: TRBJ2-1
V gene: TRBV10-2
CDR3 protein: CASSPGYNEQFF
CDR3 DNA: TGCGCCAGCAGTCCCGGGTACAATGAGCAGTTCTTC

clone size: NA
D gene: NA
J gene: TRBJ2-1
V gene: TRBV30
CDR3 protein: CASTYSYNEQFF
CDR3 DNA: TGTGCCTCCACATATTCATACAATGAGCAGTTCTTC

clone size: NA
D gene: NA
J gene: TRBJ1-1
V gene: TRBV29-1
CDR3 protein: CSVEGNERGDTEAFF
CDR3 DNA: TGCAGCGTTGAAGGGAACGAGAGGGGTGATACTGAAGCTTTCTTT

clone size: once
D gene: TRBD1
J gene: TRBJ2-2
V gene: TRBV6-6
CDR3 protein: CASSFGVTGSIGELFF
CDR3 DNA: TGTGCCAGCAGTTTTGGGGTGACAGGGTCGATAGGGGAGCTGTTTTTT

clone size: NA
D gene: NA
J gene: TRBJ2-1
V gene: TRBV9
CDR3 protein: CASSVGVYNEQFF
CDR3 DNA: TGTGCCAGCAGCGTAGGAGTTTACAATGAGCAGTTCTTC

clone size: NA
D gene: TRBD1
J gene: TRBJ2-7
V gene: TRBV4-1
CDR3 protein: CASSQGQGEGYEQYF
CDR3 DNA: TGCGCCAGCAGCCAAGGACAGGGTGAAGGTTACGAGCAGTACTTC

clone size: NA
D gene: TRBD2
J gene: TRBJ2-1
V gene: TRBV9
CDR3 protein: CASSGLTSSEQFF
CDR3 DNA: TGTGCCAGCAGCGGACTGACTAGCAGTGAGCAGTTCTTC

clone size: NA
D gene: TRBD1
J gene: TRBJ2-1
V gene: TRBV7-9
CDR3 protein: CASSQLPGQGYNEQFF
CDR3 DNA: TGTGCCAGCAGCCAACTCCCGGGACAGGGCTACAATGAGCAGTTCTTC

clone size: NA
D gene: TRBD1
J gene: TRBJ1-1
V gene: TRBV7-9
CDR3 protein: CASRTRTGGSGTEAFF
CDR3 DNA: TGTGCCAGCAGAACAAGGACAGGGGGCTCGGGCACTGAAGCTTTCTTT

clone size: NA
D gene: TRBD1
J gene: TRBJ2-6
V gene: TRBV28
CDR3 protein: CASGLDRFLSGANVLTF
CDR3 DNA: TGTGCCAGCGGCCTGGACAGGTTTCTGTCTGGGGCCAACGTCCTGACTTTC

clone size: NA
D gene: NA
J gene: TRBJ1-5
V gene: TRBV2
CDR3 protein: CATGQGSLGYQPQHF
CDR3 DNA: TGTGCCACCGGTCAGGGGTCCCTAGGTTATCAGCCCCAGCATTTT

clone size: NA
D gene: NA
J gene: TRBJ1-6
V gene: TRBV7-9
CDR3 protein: CASSSDSPSSYNSPLHF
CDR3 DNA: TGTGCCAGCAGCTCAGACAGCCCGAGCTCCTATAATTCACCCCTCCACTTT

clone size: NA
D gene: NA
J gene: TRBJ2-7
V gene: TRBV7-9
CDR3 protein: CASSLAQQGAYEQYF
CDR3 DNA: TGTGCCAGCAGCTTAGCGCAACAGGGCGCCTACGAGCAGTACTTC

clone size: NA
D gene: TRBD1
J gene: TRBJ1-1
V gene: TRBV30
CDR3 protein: CAWSPTGAFTEAFF
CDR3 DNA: TGTGCCTGGAGTCCGACAGGGGCCTTCACTGAAGCTTTCTTT

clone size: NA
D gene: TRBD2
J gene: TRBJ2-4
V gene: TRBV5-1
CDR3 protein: CASSVSSGGVDIQYF
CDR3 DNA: TGCGCCAGCAGCGTTTCTAGCGGGGGTGTAGACATTCAGTACTTC

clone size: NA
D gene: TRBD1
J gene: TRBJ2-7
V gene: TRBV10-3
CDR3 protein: CAISDPGTGVGEQYF
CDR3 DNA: TGTGCCATCAGTGACCCCGGGACAGGGGTCGGCGAGCAGTACTTC

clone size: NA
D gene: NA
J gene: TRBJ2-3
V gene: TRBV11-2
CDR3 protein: CASSTYSGATDTQYF
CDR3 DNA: TGTGCCAGCAGCACCTATTCCGGGGCGACAGATACGCAGTATTTT

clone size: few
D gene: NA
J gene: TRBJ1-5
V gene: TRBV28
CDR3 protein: CASSLEGHGNQPQHF
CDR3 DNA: TGTGCCAGCAGTTTGGAGGGCCACGGCAATCAGCCCCAGCATTTT

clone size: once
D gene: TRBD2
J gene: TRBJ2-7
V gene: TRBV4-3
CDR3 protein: CASSQDVLAGDEQYF
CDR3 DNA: TGCGCCAGCAGCCAAGATGTGCTAGCGGGAGACGAGCAGTACTTC

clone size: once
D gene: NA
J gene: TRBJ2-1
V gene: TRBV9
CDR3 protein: CASSVGSLPSYNEQFF
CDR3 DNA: TGTGCCAGCAGCGTAGGATCGCTCCCCTCCTACAATGAGCAGTTCTTC

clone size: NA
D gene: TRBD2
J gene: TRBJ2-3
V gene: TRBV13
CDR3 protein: CASSTSMGLAGTDTQYF
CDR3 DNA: TGTGCCAGCAGCACGAGCATGGGACTAGCGGGCACAGATACGCAGTATTTT

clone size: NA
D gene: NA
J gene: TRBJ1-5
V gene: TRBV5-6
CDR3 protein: CASSLGGSNQPQHF
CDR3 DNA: TGTGCCAGCAGCTTGGGGGGGTCCAATCAGCCCCAGCATTTT

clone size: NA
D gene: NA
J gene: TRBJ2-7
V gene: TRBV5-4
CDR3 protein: CASSPQGIYEQYF
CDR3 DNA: TGTGCCAGCAGCCCCCAGGGGATCTACGAGCAGTACTTC

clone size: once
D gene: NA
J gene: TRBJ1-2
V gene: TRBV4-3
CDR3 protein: CASSQDAGGPGYTF
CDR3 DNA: TGCGCCAGCAGCCAAGATGCGGGGGGCCCTGGCTACACCTTC

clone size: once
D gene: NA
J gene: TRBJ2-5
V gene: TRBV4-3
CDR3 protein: CASSQDFDSQETQYF
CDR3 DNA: TGCGCCAGCAGCCAAGATTTCGACAGCCAAGAGACCCAGTACTTC

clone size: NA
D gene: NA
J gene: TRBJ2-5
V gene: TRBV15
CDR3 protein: CATADDSQTQYF
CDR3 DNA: TGTGCCACCGCTGATGACAGCCAGACCCAGTACTTC

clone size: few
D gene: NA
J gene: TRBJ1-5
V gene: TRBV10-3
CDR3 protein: CAISESILGGGAQPQHF
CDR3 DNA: TGTGCCATCAGTGAGTCGATTTTGGGTGGGGGGGCTCAGCCCCAGCATTTT

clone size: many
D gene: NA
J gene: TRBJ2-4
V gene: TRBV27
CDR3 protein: CASSYGVGNIQYF
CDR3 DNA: TGTGCCAGCAGTTATGGGGTCGGAAACATTCAGTACTTC

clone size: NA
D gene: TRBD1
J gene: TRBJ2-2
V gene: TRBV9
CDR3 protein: CASSARTGDPGELFF
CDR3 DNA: TGTGCCAGCAGCGCCCGGACAGGTGATCCCGGGGAGCTGTTTTTT

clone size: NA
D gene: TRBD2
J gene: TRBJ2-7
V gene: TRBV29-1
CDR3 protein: CSVLTSGGQYEQYF
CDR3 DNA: TGCAGCGTGTTAACTAGCGGGGGCCAGTACGAGCAGTACTTC

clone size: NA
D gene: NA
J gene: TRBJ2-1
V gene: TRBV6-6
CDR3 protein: CASSYAYEQFF
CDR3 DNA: TGTGCCAGCAGTTATGCCTATGAGCAGTTCTTC

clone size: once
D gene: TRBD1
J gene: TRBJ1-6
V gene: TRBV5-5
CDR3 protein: CASSLSPGGSSPLHF
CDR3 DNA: TGTGCCAGCAGCCTGTCTCCAGGGGGCTCTTCACCCCTCCACTTT

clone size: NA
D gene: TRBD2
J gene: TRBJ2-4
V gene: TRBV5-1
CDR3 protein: CASMGTSGENIQYF
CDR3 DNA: TGCGCCAGCATGGGGACTAGCGGAGAAAACATTCAGTACTTC

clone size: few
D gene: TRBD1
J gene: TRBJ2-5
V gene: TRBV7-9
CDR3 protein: CASSQHLQGAETQYF
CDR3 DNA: TGTGCCAGCAGTCAACATCTACAGGGGGCCGAGACCCAGTACTTC

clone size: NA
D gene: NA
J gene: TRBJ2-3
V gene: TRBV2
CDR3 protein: CASRGTDTQYF
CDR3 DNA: TGTGCCTCCAGAGGCACAGATACGCAGTATTTT

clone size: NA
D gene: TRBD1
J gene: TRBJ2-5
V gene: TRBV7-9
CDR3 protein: CASSSWTGGPETQYF
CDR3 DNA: TGTGCCAGCAGCTCCTGGACAGGGGGTCCAGAGACCCAGTACTTC

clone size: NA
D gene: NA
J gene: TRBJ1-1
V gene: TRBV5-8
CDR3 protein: CASSLAGERYTEAFF
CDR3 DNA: TGTGCCAGCAGCTTGGCAGGGGAGAGGTACACTGAAGCTTTCTTT

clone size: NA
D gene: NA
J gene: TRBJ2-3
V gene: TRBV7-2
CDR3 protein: CASSLGPDTQYF
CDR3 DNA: TGTGCCAGCAGCTTGGGACCCGATACGCAGTATTTT

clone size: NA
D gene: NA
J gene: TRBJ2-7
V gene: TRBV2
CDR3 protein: CASSDGHGSSYEQYF
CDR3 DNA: TGTGCCAGCAGTGATGGACACGGGAGCTCCTACGAGCAGTACTTC

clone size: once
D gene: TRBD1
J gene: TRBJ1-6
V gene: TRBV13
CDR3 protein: CASSWGTGGNSPLHF
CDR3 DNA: TGTGCCAGCAGCTGGGGGACAGGGGGAAATTCACCCCTCCACTTT

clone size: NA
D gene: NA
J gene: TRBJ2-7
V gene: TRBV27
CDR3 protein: CASSLSSAGSYEQYF
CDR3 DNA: TGTGCCAGCAGTTTATCGTCGGCAGGGTCCTACGAGCAGTACTTC

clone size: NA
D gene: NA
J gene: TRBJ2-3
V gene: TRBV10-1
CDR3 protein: CASLYSRNPHTQYF
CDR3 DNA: TGCGCCAGCCTCTACTCTAGAAACCCGCATACGCAGTATTTT

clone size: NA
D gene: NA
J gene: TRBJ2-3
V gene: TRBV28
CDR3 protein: CASSLWTSSTDTQYF
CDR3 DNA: TGTGCCAGCAGTTTATGGACGTCTAGCACAGATACGCAGTATTTT

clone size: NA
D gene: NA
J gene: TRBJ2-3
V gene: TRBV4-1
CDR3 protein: CASSQGPNTDTQYF
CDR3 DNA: TGCGCCAGCAGCCAAGGACCAAACACAGATACGCAGTATTTT

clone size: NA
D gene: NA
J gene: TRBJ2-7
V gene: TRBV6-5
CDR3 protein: CASSYLSPGPLYEQYF
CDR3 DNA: TGTGCCAGCAGTTACCTATCCCCAGGGCCCTTATACGAGCAGTACTTC

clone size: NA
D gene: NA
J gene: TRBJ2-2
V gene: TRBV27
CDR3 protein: CASSFAPATGELFF
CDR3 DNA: TGTGCCAGCAGTTTCGCCCCGGCCACCGGGGAGCTGTTTTTT

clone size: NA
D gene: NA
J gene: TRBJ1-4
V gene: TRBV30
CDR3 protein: CALYGFGKLFF
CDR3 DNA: TGTGCCTTATACGGGTTCGGAAAACTGTTTTTT

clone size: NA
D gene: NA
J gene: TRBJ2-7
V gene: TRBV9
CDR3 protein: CASSVDGGRQYF
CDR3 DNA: TGTGCCAGCAGCGTAGATGGGGGCCGCCAGTACTTC